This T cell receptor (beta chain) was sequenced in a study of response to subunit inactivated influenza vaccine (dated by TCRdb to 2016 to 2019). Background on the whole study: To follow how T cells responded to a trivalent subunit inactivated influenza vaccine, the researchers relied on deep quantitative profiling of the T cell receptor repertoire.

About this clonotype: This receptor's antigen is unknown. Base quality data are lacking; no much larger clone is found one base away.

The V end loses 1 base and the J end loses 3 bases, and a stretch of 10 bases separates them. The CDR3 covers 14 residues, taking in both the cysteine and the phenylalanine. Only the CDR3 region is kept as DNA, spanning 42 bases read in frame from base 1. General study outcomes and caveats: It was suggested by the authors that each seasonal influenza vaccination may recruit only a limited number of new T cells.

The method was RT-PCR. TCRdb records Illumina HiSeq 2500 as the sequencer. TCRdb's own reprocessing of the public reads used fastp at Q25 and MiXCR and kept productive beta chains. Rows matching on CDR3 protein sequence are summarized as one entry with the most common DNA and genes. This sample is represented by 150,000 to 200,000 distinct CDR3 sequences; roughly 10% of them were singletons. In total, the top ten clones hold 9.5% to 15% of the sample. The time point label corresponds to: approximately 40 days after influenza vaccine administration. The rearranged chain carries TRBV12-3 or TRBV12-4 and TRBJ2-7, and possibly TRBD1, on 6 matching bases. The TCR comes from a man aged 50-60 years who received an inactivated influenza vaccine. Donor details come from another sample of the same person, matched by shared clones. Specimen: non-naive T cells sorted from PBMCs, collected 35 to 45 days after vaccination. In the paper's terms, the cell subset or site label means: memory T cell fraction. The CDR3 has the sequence CASSLEGHYYEQYF. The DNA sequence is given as TGTGCCAGCAGTTTAGAGGGACACTACTACGAGCAGTACTTC.